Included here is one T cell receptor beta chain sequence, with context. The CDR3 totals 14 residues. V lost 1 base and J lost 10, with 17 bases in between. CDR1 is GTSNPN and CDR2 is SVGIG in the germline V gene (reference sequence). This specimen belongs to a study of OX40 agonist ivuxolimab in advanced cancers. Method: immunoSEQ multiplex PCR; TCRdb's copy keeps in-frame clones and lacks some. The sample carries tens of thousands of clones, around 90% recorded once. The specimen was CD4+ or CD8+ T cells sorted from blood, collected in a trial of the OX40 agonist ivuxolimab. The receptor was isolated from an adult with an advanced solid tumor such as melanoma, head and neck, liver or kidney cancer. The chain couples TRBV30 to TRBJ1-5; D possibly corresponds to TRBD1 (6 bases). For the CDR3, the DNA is TGTGCCTGGAGTGAAGGCCCACGGGGGGCCCCCCAGCATTTT. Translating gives CAWSEGPRGAPQHF.